What follows is one T cell receptor (beta chain) and its context. The data derive from a study of blood T cell repertoires in COVID-19. Study information: Nucleic acid was either cDNA or gDNA, and it came from T cells, B-cell-depleted T cells, or PBMCs.

Method: immunoSEQ multiplex PCR; TCRdb's copy keeps in-frame clones and lacks some. Among approximately 200,000 clones listed, about 81% were seen once. Material: peripheral blood. The sequence was collected from a woman aged 80 or older with COVID-19, enrolled during active disease.

CDR3 residues: CASSQLWGVGTDTQYF. In DNA form, the CDR3 reads TGCGCCAGCAGCCAGCTCTGGGGGGTGGGCACAGATACGCAGTATTTT. The rearrangement uses TRBV4-3 and TRBJ2-3; D might be TRBD2 (6 bases). Germline lookup yields CDR1 LGHNA and CDR2 YSLEER. The CDR3 contains 16 residues. V was cut by 3 bases and J by 1 base, with 14 bases left in between.